Reported below is one T cell receptor (beta chain). Its antigen is not identified. This CDR3 comprises 14 residues. Germline V gives CDR1 LGHNA, CDR2 YNFKEQ. Trimming cost V 3 bases and J 5 bases; bases outside gene matches: 6. The protocol was immunoSEQ multiplex PCR, while the TCRdb copy is restricted to in-frame clones and leaves out a portion. The repertoire includes about 120,000 clones, roughly 90% of them detected once, and under 9% sits in the top ten. Pooled in the analysis were second doses at about 4 or about 12 weeks. This entry is derived from a study of T cell responses to AZD1222 COVID-19 vaccine. Study results and caveats: Repertoire sampling was restricted to post-peak T cell response timepoints. Females outnumbered males among donors, who were mostly white British; clonal diversity was possibly underestimated.

The chain employs TRBV4-2 and TRBJ1-1, with 7 bases lining up with TRBD1. The source material was peripheral blood, sampled 28 days after the second AZD1222 dose. The sequence derives from an adult who received the AZD1222 COVID-19 vaccine. CDR3 coding DNA: TGTGCCAGCAGCCACCTCCAGGGGGGGACTGAAGCTTTCTTT. It codes for CASSHLQGGTEAFF.